The 22 T cell receptor beta chains below come from one sample, sequenced in a study of regulatory and conventional T cells in RAG deficiency (dated 2017 in TCRdb). Library creation used the immunoSEQ multiplex PCR assay. TCRdb stores this immuneACCESS table with in-frame sequences only. Part of the clones is absent; in the studies checked, under half of the shortfall reflects unresolved V genes, and no reason is known for the rest. Here the sample has roughly 32,000 clones; 89% occur a single time. The ten largest clones take up roughly 15% of the sample. The same data also contributed to another study, on regulatory T cells. The second publication reports: In the multiplex PCR, 52 forward TRBV primers and 13 reverse TRBJ primers were used, and assay-based and computational corrections were applied for amplification bias.

Sequenced sample: CD8+ T cells sorted from blood. The receptors shown here come from a human donor in good health.

The chain links TRBV13 to TRBJ1-1, with 8 bases aligning to TRBD1. CDR3 length: 15 residues. The V gene's germline CDR1 is PRHDT and CDR2 FYEKMQ (reference sequence). After removal of 4 bases from V and 6 bases from J, the junction contained 10 bases not matched to a gene. DNA for the CDR3: TGTGCCAGCAGCTCCCACGGGCAGGGGGCGTCTGAAGCTTTCTTT. Residues: CASSSHGQGASEAFF.

The CDR3 sequence: CASSQDRGNYGYTF. Written as DNA, the CDR3 is TGTGCCAGCAGCCAAGACCGGGGGAACTATGGCTACACCTTC. This chain connects TRBV4-2 to TRBJ1-2; D perhaps matches TRBD1 (5 bases). The CDR3 sequence is 14 residues long. Germline-derived CDR1 and CDR2 are LGHNA and YNFKEQ. Trimming cost V 0 bases and J 2 bases, with 7 bases left between them.

The CDR3 reads CASISGTINSPLHF. In DNA form, the CDR3 reads TGTGCCAGCATTTCCGGGACCATTAATTCACCCCTCCACTTT. The chain combines TRBV28 with TRBJ1-6; D possibly corresponds to TRBD1 (5 bases). The germline V gene encodes CDR1 MDHEN and CDR2 SYDVKM. The CDR3 consists of 14 residues. The V and J ends lost 7 bases and 6 bases respectively, with 13 bases between them.

This chain uses TRBV27 with TRBJ1-5; 10 positions match TRBD1. CDR1 and CDR2 (germline): MNHEY, SMNVEV (reference sequence). The CDR3 runs to 13 residues. Germline trimming cut 1 base from V and 11 bases from J; bases unmatched to any gene: 2. The CDR3 region has the DNA TGTGCCAGCAGTTTATGGACAGGGGGGACCCAGCATTTT. Translating it yields CASSLWTGGTQHF.

This clone was seen a few times. The chain combines TRBV5-8 with TRBJ1-1; weak D call: TRBD1 (6 bases). Trimming cost V 4 bases and J 0 bases, with 19 bases left between them. The V gene's germline CDR1 is SGHTS and CDR2 YDEGEE. This CDR3 is 17 amino acids long. The CDR3 sequence is CASSQGTPGGMNTEAFF. The DNA of the CDR3 is TGTGCCAGCAGCCAAGGGACACCCGGGGGAATGAACACTGAAGCTTTCTTT.

J is TRBJ1-1 and V is TRBV19; possible D gene TRBD1, 6 bases. Germline CDR1 is LNHDA and CDR2 is SQIVND (reference sequence). With 5 bases removed from V and 1 base from J, the gap between germline ends came to 14 bases. This CDR3 region has 15 residues. In nucleotides, the CDR3 is TGTGCCAGTAGTTCGGGGGGCGAGGGGAACACTGAAGCTTTCTTT. Translation: CASSSGGEGNTEAFF.

A note on this clone: The junction departs from the called germline gene at one end, perhaps through a read error. The rearrangement joins TRBV6-1 to TRBJ2-3; D ambiguous. The V gene's germline CDR1 is MNHNS and CDR2 SASEGT. The CDR3 runs to 12 residues. CDR3 protein: CASSEAAPVRDF. CDR3 in DNA: TGTGCCAGCAGTGAAGCGGCCCCCGTCCGGGATTTT.

In this sample, this clone turned up once. In DNA form, the CDR3 reads TGTGCCTGCTCGGGGAGAGATGAAGCTTTCTTT. Its translation is CACSGRDEAFF. The chain recombines TRBV2 with TRBJ1-1, with D unresolved. The V end lost 11 bases, the J end lost 7 bases, and 14 bases lay between the germline ends. The CDR3 has 11 amino acids. CDR1 is SNHLY, CDR2 FYNNEI, per germline.

The chain uses TRBV6-5 and TRBJ1-2, with 8 positions matching TRBD1. There are 16 residues in the CDR3. CDR1 MNHEY and CDR2 SVGAGI come from the germline V gene. V gave up 3 bases and J gave up 6 bases; unmatched junction bases: 12. CDR3 region: CASSYSPRTGPNGYTF. DNA for the CDR3: TGTGCCAGCAGTTATTCCCCTAGGACAGGGCCTAATGGCTACACCTTC.

The gene calls are TRBV11-3 and TRBJ2-1; 8 bases agree with TRBD2. The V gene's germline CDR1 is SGHNT and CDR2 YENEEA. This CDR3 contains 18 residues. The ends lost 0 bases at V and 3 bases at J; junction bases unmatched: 10. The CDR3 sequence: CASSLDAPGLEYYNEQFF. The CDR3 coding sequence is TGTGCCAGCAGCTTAGACGCCCCGGGACTAGAGTACTACAATGAGCAGTTCTTC.

DNA of the CDR3: TGTGCCAGTAGTAGGGTTGGAGCGGGACCCACTGAAGCTTTCTTT. Its protein is CASSRVGAGPTEAFF. V is TRBV19 and J is TRBJ1-1; a possible D gene is TRBD1 (5 bases). The V end lost 4 bases, the J end lost 4 bases, and 16 bases lay between the germline ends. CDR3 length: 15 residues. CDR1 is LNHDA, CDR2 SQIVND, per germline (reference sequence).

The rearrangement links TRBV27 to TRBJ1-1; 12 nucleotides align to TRBD1. J lost 10 bases, V lost 5 bases, and 8 bases had no gene match. The CDR3 totals 14 residues. CDR1 and CDR2 (germline): MNHEY, SMNVEV (reference sequence). CDR3 sequence (DNA): TGTGCCAGCAGTCTAGGGACAGGGGGCGAGGGAGCTTTCTTT. It yields the protein CASSLGTGGEGAFF.

The CDR3 reads CASSLIGGRGGTEAFF. Here the CDR3 DNA reads TGTGCCAGCAGCTTAATAGGGGGTAGGGGAGGCACTGAAGCTTTCTTT. The V call is TRBV7-3, the J call TRBJ1-1, with D tentatively TRBD1 (6 bases). The germline V gene has CDR1 SGHTA and CDR2 FQGTGA. The CDR3 contains 16 residues. Deletions cut 1 base from V and 4 bases from J, with 16 bases between.

The chain has TRBV5-4 and TRBJ1-5, with D perhaps matching TRBD1 (6 bases). The CDR3 runs to 13 residues. Germline CDR1 is SGHNT and CDR2 is YYREEE (reference sequence). V was pared by 4 bases and J by 4 bases, with 9 bases between. CDR3 sequence: CASSRDRNQPQHF. Here the CDR3 DNA reads TGTGCCAGCAGCCGAGACAGGAATCAGCCCCAGCATTTT.

This chain connects TRBV7-9 to TRBJ2-7; the D is unclear. There are 13 residues in the CDR3. V was clipped by 5 bases and J by 2 bases, with 10 bases between them. Per the germline V gene, CDR1 is SEHNR and CDR2 is FQNEAQ (reference sequence). The CDR3 protein is CASSRDLTYEQYF. In nucleotides, the CDR3 is TGTGCCAGCAGCCGCGACTTAACCTACGAGCAGTACTTC. Variable domain in full (rest from reference TRBV7-9 and TRBJ2-7): DTGVSQNPRHKITKRGQNVTFRCDPISEHNRLYWYRQTLGQGPEFLTYFQNEAQLEKSRLLSDRFSAERPKGSFSTLEIQRTEQGDSAMYLCASSRDLTYEQYFGPGTRLTVT.

V usage is TRBV30 and J usage is TRBJ1-1, with D uncertain. Per the germline V gene, CDR1 is GTSNPN and CDR2 is SVGIG (reference sequence). This CDR3 comprises 12 residues. The CDR3 loop is CAGRGANTEAFF. In DNA, the CDR3 is TGTGCAGGGCGGGGTGCGAACACTGAAGCTTTCTTT.

V usage is TRBV30 and J usage is TRBJ1-4; D perhaps matches TRBD1 (6 bases). This CDR3 region has 13 residues. CDR1 and CDR2 from the germline V gene are GTSNPN and SVGIG (reference sequence). Trimming cost V 4 bases and J 8 bases, with 14 bases left between them. In nucleotides, the CDR3 is TGTGCCTGGAATCCAGGGGCAAACGAAAAACTGTTTTTT. Protein: CAWNPGANEKLFF.

The V gene is TRBV7-9, the J gene TRBJ1-1; TRBD1 is a possible D gene (6 bases). Looked up from germline, CDR1 is SEHNR and CDR2 is FQNEAQ (reference sequence). Trimming shortened V by 1 base and J by 0 bases, and 6 bases separated the two germline ends. The CDR3 runs 14 residues. CDR3 amino acids: CASSLGDMNTEAFF. The CDR3, as DNA: TGTGCCAGCAGCTTAGGGGACATGAACACTGAAGCTTTCTTT.

This clone was recorded a few times. This chain uses TRBV5-1 with TRBJ1-5; weak D call: TRBD1 (5 bases). The germline V gene encodes CDR1 SGHRS and CDR2 YFSETQ. Trimming removed 4 bases at V and 7 bases at J, with 18 bases between. The length of the CDR3 is 15 residues. The CDR3: CASSRLGGLGQPQHF. CDR3 bases: TGCGCCAGCAGCAGACTCGGGGGGTTGGGGCAGCCCCAGCATTTT.

The V and J genes are TRBV29-1 and TRBJ2-1, with 8 nucleotides matching TRBD1. CDR3 size: 16 residues. Germline CDR1 is SQVTM and CDR2 is ANQGSEA. J gave up 2 bases and V 5 bases, and 11 bases lay outside the gene matches. The CDR3 spells CSVRRQGSYAYNEQFF. The CDR3 DNA is TGCAGCGTTCGCCGACAGGGGTCGTATGCCTACAATGAGCAGTTCTTC.

The chain links TRBV28 to TRBJ1-2; D is uncertain. V lost 10 bases and J 8 bases, leaving 17 bases between the germline ends. CDR3 length equals 12 residues. CDR1 is MDHEN and CDR2 is SYDVKM in the germline V gene. The CDR3 reads CATKLSQLGYTF. In DNA form, the CDR3 reads TGTGCCACCAAGTTAAGCCAGCTGGGCTACACCTTC.

The chain carries TRBV10-2 and TRBJ1-5; 10 nucleotides agree with TRBD1. The J segment lost 6 bases and the V segment lost 6 bases, leaving 5 bases of the junction unmatched. The CDR3 extends over 14 amino acids. The germline V gene encodes CDR1 WSHSY and CDR2 SAAADI. The CDR3 DNA sequence: TGCGCCAGCAGGGGGACAGGGGCCGGTCAGCCCCAGCATTTT. It is translated as CASRGTGAGQPQHF.